The 11 T cell receptor beta chains below were found in one sample sequenced in a study of Ad26.COV2.S vaccination and SARS-CoV-2 variants. The table came from immunoSEQ multiplex PCR; TCRdb's copy has only in-frame clones and leaves some out. The sample lists over 85,000 clones; about 78% were seen once. The material was peripheral blood, obtained after recovery from COVID-19. The origin of the receptors is a human donor who had recovered from COVID-19.

In DNA form, the CDR3 reads TGTGCCACCGCCGGGACAACTAATCAGCCCCAGCATTTT. Amino acids: CATAGTTNQPQHF. The gene calls are TRBV19 and TRBJ1-5; maybe TRBD1 (6 bases). Deletions cut 10 bases from V and 4 bases from J, with 14 bases between. Per germline, CDR1 LNHDA and CDR2 SQIVND (reference sequence). The CDR3 totals 13 residues.

V usage is TRBV6-4 and J usage is TRBJ2-1, with no clear D. Trimming took 2 bases from V and 0 from J, leaving 11 bases between them. CDR3 length equals 16 residues. In germline, CDR1 is MRHNA, CDR2 SNTAGT. Here the CDR3 reads CASSDVGPPSYNEQFF. The CDR3 DNA is TGTGCCAGCAGTGACGTCGGACCACCCTCCTACAATGAGCAGTTCTTC.

The V gene is TRBV6-5, the J gene TRBJ1-5, with D possibly matching TRBD1 (5 bases). CDR1 MNHEY and CDR2 SVGAGI come from the germline V gene. This CDR3 is built from 14 residues. Trimming took 6 bases from V and 3 from J, leaving 12 bases between them. The CDR3 DNA reads as TGTGCCAGCAGGGTTTCAGGGACCAATCAGCCCCAGCATTTT. It codes for CASRVSGTNQPQHF.

The chain has TRBV4-1 and TRBJ2-1; no reliable D call. V was clipped by 0 bases and J by 7 bases, with 16 bases between them. Germline V gives CDR1 MGHRA, CDR2 YSYEKL. This CDR3 contains 16 residues. The CDR3 here is CASSQDRLWGQNEQFF. The CDR3 DNA reads as TGCGCCAGCAGCCAAGATCGGCTGTGGGGTCAAAATGAGCAGTTCTTC.

The CDR3 DNA is TGTGCCAGCAGCCAAGGCGGACTCATGGCTGGCTACACCTTC. This codes for CASSQGGLMAGYTF. V gene TRBV3-1 (or the pseudogene TRBV3-2) combines with J gene TRBJ1-2; D remains ambiguous. V was trimmed by 1 base and J by 7 bases, leaving 13 bases between them. CDR1 and CDR2 from the germline V gene are LGHDT and YNNKEL (reference sequence). The CDR3 has 14 residues.

V usage is TRBV6-5 and J usage is TRBJ2-3; D is unclear. The CDR3 runs to 15 residues. CDR1 is MNHEY, CDR2 SVGAGI, per germline. The germline V and J ends were trimmed by 8 bases and 3 bases, with 18 bases remaining between them. In nucleotides, the CDR3 is TGTGCCAGCGGCATACAGAGGCCCCCGACAGATACGCAGTATTTT. Amino acid sequence: CASGIQRPPTDTQYF.

The CDR3 region is CASSSTTGESPLHF. CDR3 DNA sequence: TGTGCCAGTAGTTCGACCACAGGGGAGTCACCCCTCCACTTT. The gene calls are TRBV19 and TRBJ1-6; TRBD1 matches at 7 bases. In germline, CDR1 is LNHDA, CDR2 SQIVND (reference sequence). The CDR3 loop spans 14 amino acids. V was clipped by 5 bases and J by 10 bases; unmatched bases: 8.

The chain has TRBV2 and TRBJ1-5, with 7 positions matching TRBD1. The germline gives CDR1 SNHLY, CDR2 FYNNEI. The ends lost 7 bases at V and 2 bases at J; junction bases unmatched: 2. This CDR3 comprises 13 residues. CDR3: CASMGQRNQPQHF. The DNA for the CDR3 is TGTGCCAGCATGGGACAGCGCAATCAGCCCCAGCATTTT.

This clone was counted a few times. The chain couples TRBV25-1 to TRBJ2-1, with D possibly matching TRBD2 (6 bases). CDR1 and CDR2 from the germline V gene are MGHDK and SYGVNS. The V end was cut by 3 bases, the J end by 6 bases, with 9 bases between. This CDR3 is built from 13 residues. The CDR3 DNA follows: TGTGCCAGCAGTGATATGGGAGGCAATGAGCAGTTCTTC. This sequence encodes CASSDMGGNEQFF. Complete variable domain (other parts from reference TRBV25-1 and TRBJ2-1): EADIYQTPRYLVIGTGKKITLECSQTMGHDKMYWYQQDPGMELHLIHYSYGVNSTEKGDLSSESTVSRIRTEHFPLTLESARPSHTSQYLCASSDMGGNEQFFGPGTRLTVL.

The chain carries TRBV30 and TRBJ1-5; D is undetermined. Germline CDR1 GTSNPN, CDR2 SVGIG (reference sequence). V shed 2 bases and J shed 2 bases, with 7 bases lying between them. The length of the CDR3 is 13 residues. CDR3: CAWSLTGNQPQHF. As DNA, the CDR3 is TGTGCCTGGAGTCTTACAGGCAATCAGCCCCAGCATTTT.

The rearrangement joins TRBV7-2 to TRBJ2-3; possible D gene TRBD2, 6 bases. V lost 4 bases and J 2 bases, leaving 13 bases between the germline ends. Germline-derived CDR1 and CDR2 are SGHTA and FQGNSA. The CDR3 has 15 amino acids. The CDR3 here is CASSSRGRYTDTQYF. The DNA of the CDR3 is TGTGCCAGCAGCTCCCGGGGGAGGTACACAGATACGCAGTATTTT.